This TCR beta chain was recorded in a study of T cell responses to AZD1222 COVID-19 vaccine. Sequencing was performed with immunoSEQ multiplex PCR; in TCRdb, only in-frame clones are kept and a portion is missing. The repertoire has approximately 61,000 clones, roughly four fifths of them found once; the top ten carry 26%. Recipients boosted at about 4 weeks or about 12 weeks are pooled. As regards this clone: The antigen remains undetermined.

Study conclusions and caveats: Unmutated variant regions are reportedly targeted by nearly half of spike-specific TCRs. There were vaccine-associated CD4 TCRs across spike, dominant at 160-218 and 743-854. It should be noted that donors were predominantly white British and more often female, and clonal diversity was possibly underestimated.

Per germline, CDR1 LNHDA and CDR2 SQIVND (reference sequence). The germline V and J ends were trimmed by 7 bases and 0 bases, with 13 bases remaining between them. The CDR3 runs to 15 residues. J is TRBJ1-5 and V is TRBV19, with a tentative D call TRBD1 (5 bases). This receptor was taken from an adult who received the AZD1222 COVID-19 vaccine. The sample here was peripheral blood, taken 28 days after the second AZD1222 dose. CDR3 sequence (DNA): TGTGCCAGTAAGGGTCAGGGTTATAGCAATCAGCCCCAGCATTTT. Its protein is CASKGQGYSNQPQHF.